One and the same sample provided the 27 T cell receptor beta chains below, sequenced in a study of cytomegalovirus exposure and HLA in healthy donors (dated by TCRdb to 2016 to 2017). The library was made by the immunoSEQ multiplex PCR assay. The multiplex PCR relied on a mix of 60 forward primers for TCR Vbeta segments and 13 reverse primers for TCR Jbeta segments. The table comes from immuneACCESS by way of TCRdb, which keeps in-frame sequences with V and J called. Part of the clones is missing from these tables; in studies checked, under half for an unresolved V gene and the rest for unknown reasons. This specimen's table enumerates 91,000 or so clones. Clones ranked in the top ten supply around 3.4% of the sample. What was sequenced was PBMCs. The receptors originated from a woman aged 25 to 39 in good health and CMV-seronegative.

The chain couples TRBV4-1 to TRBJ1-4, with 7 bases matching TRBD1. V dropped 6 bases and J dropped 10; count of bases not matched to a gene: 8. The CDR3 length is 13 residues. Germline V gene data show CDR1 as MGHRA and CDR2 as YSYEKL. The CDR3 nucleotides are TGCGCCAGCAGTTTGGGACAGAATCGAAAACTGTTTTTT. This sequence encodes CASSLGQNRKLFF.

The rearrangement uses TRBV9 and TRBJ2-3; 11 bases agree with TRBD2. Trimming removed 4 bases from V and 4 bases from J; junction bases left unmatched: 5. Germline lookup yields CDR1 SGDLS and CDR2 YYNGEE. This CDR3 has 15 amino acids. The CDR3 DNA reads TGTGCCAGCAGCTCTAGCGGGGGGCCCCCAGATACGCAGTATTTT. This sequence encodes CASSSSGGPPDTQYF.

CDR3 sequence (DNA): TGTGCCAGTAGTACACAGTTCAATCAGCCCCAGCATTTT. Amino acid sequence: CASSTQFNQPQHF. The gene calls are TRBV19 and TRBJ1-5; no clear D. V was pared by 4 bases and J by 3 bases, with 7 bases between. This CDR3 has 13 amino acids. Germline loops: CDR1 LNHDA, CDR2 SQIVND (reference sequence).

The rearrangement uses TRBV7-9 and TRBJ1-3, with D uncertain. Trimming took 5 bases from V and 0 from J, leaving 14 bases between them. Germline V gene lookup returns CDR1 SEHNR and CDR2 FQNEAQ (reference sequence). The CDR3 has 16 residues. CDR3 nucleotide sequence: TGTGCCAGCAGCCCCCTAGGCAGAAGCTCTGGAAACACCATATATTTT. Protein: CASSPLGRSSGNTIYF.

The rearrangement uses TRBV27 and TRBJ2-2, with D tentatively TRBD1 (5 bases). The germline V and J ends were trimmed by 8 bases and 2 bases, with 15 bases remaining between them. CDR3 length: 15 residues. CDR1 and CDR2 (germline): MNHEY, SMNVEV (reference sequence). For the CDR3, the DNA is TGTGCCAGCCAACTCGCAGGGATTAACACCGGGGAGCTGTTTTTT. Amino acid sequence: CASQLAGINTGELFF.

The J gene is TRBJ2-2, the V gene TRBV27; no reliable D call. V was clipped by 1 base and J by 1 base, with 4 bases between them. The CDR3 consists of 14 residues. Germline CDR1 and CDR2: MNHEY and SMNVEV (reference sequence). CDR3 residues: CASSLFRNTGELFF. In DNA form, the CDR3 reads TGTGCCAGCAGTTTATTCAGGAACACCGGGGAGCTGTTTTTT.

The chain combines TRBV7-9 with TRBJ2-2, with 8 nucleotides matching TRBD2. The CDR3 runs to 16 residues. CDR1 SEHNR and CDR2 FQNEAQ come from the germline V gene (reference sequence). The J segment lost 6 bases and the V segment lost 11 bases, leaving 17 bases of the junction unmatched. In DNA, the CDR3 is TGTGCCGGGCGTTTATCCGGGGGGGCCAATCCCGGGGAGCTGTTTTTT. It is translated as CAGRLSGGANPGELFF.

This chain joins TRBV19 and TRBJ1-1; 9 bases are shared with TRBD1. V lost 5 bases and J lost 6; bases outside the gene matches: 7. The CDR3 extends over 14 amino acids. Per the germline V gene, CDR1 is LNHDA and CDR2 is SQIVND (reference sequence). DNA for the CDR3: TGTGCCAGTAGTGTCGGACAGGGGCTGGCTGAAGCTTTCTTT. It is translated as CASSVGQGLAEAFF.

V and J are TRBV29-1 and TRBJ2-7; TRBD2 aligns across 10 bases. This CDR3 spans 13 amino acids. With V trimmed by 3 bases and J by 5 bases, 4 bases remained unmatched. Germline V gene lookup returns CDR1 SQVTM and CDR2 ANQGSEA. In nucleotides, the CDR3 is TGCAGCGTTGAGAAGCGGGGGGGGGACGAGCAGTACTTC. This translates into CSVEKRGGDEQYF.

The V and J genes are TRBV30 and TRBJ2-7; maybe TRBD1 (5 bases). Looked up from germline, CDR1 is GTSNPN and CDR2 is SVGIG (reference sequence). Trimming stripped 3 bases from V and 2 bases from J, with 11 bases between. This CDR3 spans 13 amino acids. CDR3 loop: CAWSLDRTYEQYF. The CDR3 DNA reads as TGTGCCTGGAGCCTAGACAGAACCTACGAGCAGTACTTC.

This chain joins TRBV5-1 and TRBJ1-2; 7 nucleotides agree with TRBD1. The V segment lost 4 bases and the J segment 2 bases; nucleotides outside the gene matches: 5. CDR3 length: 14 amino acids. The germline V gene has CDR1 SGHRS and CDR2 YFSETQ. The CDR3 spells CASSGGGQNYGYTF. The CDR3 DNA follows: TGCGCCAGCAGCGGAGGGGGACAGAACTATGGCTACACCTTC.

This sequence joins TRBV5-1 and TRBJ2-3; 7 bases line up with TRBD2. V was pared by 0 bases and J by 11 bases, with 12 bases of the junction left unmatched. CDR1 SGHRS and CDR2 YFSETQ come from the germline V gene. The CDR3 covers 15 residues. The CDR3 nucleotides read TGCGCCAGCAGCTTGGAGACTAGCTGGTCCCATAGGCAGTATTTT. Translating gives CASSLETSWSHRQYF.

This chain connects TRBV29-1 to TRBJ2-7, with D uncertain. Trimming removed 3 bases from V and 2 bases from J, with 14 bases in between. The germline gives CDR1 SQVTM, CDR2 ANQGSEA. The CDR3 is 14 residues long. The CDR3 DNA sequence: TGCAGCGTTGAGTCCCAGGCCGCTACCTACGAGCAGTACTTC. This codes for CSVESQAATYEQYF.

CDR3 region: CAISESSGTEAFF. In DNA form, the CDR3 reads TGTGCCATCAGTGAGTCTTCGGGGACTGAAGCTTTCTTT. The chain links TRBV10-3 to TRBJ1-1; D remains ambiguous. Trimming stripped 0 bases from V and 5 bases from J, with 7 bases between. Germline CDR1 reads ENHRY; CDR2 reads SYGVKD. The CDR3 is made up of 13 amino acids.

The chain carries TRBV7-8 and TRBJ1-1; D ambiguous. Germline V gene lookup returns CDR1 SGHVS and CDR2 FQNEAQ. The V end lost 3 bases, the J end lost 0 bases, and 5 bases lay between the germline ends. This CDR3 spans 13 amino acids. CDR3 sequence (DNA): TGTGCCAGCAGCTTCACGGTGAACACTGAAGCTTTCTTT. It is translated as CASSFTVNTEAFF.

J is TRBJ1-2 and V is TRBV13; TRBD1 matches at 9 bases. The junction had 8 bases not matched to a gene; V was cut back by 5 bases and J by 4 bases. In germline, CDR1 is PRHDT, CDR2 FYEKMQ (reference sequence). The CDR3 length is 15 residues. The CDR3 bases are TGTGCCAGCAGCAAACAGGGGGCATCAGGCTATGGCTACACCTTC. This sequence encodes CASSKQGASGYGYTF. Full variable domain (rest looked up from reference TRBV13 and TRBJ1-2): AAGVIQSPRHLIKEKRETATLKCYPIPRHDTVYWYQQGPGQDPQFLISFYEKMQSDKGSIPDRFSAQQFSDYHSELNMSSLELGDSALYFCASSKQGASGYGYTFGSGTRLTVV.

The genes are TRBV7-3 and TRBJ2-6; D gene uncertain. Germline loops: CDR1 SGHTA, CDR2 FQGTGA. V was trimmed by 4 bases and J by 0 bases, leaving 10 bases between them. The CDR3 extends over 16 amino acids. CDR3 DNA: TGTGCCAGCAGCTCCCCCCGAGCCTCTGGGGCCAACGTCCTGACTTTC. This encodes CASSSPRASGANVLTF.

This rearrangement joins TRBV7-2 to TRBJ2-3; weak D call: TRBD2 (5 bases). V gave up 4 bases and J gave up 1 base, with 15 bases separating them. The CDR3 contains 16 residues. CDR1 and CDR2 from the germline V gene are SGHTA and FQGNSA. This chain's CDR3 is CASSWRGGSGTDTQYF. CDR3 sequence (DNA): TGTGCCAGCAGCTGGCGCGGAGGATCTGGCACAGATACGCAGTATTTT.

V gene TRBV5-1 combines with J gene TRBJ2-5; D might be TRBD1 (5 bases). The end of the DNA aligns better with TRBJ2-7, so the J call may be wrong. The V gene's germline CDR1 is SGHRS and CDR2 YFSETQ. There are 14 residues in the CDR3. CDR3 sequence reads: CASSLGQGFYEQYF. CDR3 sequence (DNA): TGCGCCAGCAGCTTGGGGCAGGGATTCTACGAGCAGTACTTC.

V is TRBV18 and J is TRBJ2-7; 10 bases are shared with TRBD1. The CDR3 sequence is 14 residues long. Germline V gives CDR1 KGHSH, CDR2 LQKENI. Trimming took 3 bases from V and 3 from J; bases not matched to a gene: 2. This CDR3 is CASSPGQGVYEQYF. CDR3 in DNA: TGTGCCAGCTCACCCGGACAGGGGGTCTACGAGCAGTACTTC.

As DNA, the CDR3 is TGTGCCAGCTCCCTGGGGGGGAACACTGAAGCTTTCTTT. Its protein product is CASSLGGNTEAFF. This chain joins TRBV25-1 and TRBJ1-1, with a tentative D call TRBD1 (5 bases). V was trimmed by 8 bases and J by 1 base, leaving 11 bases between them. The CDR3 has 13 residues. Germline values: CDR1 MGHDK, CDR2 SYGVNS.

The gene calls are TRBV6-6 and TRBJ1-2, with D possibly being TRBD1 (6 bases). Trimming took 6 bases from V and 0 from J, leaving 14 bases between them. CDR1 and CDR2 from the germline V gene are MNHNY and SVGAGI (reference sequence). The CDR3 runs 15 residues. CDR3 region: CASSPAGQTNYGYTF. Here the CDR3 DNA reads TGTGCCAGCAGCCCAGCCGGACAGACTAACTATGGCTACACCTTC.

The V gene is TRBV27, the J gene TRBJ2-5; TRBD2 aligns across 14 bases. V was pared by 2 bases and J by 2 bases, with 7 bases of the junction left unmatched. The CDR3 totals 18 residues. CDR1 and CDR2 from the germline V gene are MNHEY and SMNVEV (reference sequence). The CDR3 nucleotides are TGTGCCAGCAGTTTAAGGACTAGCGGGGGGCCTAATCAAGAGACCCAGTACTTC. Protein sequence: CASSLRTSGGPNQETQYF.

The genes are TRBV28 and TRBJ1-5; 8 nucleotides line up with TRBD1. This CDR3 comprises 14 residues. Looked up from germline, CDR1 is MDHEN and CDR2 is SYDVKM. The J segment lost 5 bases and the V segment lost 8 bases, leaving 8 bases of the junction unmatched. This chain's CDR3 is CASFTGGEHQPQHF. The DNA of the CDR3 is TGTGCCAGCTTTACAGGGGGTGAGCATCAGCCCCAGCATTTT.

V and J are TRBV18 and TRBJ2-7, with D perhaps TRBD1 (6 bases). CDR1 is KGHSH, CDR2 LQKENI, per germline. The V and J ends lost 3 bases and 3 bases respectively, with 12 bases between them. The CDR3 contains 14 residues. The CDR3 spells CASSPNRDNYEQYF. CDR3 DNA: TGTGCCAGCTCACCCAACCGGGACAACTACGAGCAGTACTTC.

The CDR3 DNA is TGCGCCAGCACCAAAGACAGGGTGGCCACTGAAGCTTTCTTT. As protein: CASTKDRVATEAFF. V is TRBV5-1 and J is TRBJ1-1; 7 bases are shared with TRBD1. The junction had 9 bases not matched to a gene; V was cut back by 6 bases and J by 4 bases. This CDR3 has 14 amino acids. The V gene's germline CDR1 is SGHRS and CDR2 YFSETQ.

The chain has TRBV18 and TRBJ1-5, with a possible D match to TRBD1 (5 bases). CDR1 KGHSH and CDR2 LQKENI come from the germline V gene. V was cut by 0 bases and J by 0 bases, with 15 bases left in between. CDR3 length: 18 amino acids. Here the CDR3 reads CASSPPRLRGNSNQPQHF. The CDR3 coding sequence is TGTGCCAGCTCACCACCGAGACTGCGGGGGAATAGCAATCAGCCCCAGCATTTT.